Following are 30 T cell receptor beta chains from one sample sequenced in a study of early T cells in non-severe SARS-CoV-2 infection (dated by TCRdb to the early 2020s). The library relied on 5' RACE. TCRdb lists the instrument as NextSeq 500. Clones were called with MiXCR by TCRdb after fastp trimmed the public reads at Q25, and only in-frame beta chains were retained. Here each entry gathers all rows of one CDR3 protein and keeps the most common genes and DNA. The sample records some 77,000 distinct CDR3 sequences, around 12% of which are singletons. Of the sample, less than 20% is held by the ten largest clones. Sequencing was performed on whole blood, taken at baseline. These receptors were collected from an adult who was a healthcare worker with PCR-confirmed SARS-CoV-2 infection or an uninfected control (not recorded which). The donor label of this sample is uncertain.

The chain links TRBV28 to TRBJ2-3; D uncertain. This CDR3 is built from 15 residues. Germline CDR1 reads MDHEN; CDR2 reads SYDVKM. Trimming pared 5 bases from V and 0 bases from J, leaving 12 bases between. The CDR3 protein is CASSVIGLSTDTQYF. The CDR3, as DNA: TGTGCCAGCAGTGTCATAGGGCTGAGCACAGATACGCAGTATTTT.

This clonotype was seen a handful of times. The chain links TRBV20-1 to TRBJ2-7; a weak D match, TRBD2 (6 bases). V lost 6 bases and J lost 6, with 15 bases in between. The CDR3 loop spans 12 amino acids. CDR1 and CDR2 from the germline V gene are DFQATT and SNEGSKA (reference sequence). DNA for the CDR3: TGCAGTGCAATATCAGGCGGGACCGAGCAGTACTTC. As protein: CSAISGGTEQYF.

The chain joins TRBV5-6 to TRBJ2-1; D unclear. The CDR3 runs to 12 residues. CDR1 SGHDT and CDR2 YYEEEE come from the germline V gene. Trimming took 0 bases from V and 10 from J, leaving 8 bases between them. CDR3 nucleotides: TGTGCCAGCAGCTTGGCCGTTGAGGAGCAGTTCTTC. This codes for CASSLAVEEQFF. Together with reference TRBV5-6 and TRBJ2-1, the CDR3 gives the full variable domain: DAGVTQSPTHLIKTRGQQVTLRCSPKSGHDTVSWYQQALGQGPQFIFQYYEEEERQRGNFPDRFSGHQFPNYSSELNVNALLLGDSALYLCASSLAVEEQFFGPGTRLTVL.

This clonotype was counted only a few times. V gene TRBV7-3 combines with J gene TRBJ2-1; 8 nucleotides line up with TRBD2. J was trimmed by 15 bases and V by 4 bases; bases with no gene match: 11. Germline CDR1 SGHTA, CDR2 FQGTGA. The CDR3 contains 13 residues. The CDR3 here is CASSSQAGARSFF. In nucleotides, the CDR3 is TGTGCCAGCAGCTCACAAGCGGGGGCGAGGTCGTTCTTC.

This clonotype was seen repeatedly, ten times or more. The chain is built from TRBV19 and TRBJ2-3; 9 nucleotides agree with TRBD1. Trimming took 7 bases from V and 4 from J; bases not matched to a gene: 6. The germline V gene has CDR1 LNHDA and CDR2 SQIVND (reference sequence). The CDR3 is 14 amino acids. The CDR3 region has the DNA TGTGCCAGTACCCGGACAGGGGAGGCAGATACGCAGTATTTT. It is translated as CASTRTGEADTQYF.

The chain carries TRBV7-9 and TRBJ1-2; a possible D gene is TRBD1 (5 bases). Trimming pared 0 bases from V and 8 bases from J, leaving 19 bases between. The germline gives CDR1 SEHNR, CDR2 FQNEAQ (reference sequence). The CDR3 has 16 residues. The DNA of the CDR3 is TGTGCCAGCAGCTTAGCAGCGGGACTTCCGATATACGGCTACACCTTC. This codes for CASSLAAGLPIYGYTF.

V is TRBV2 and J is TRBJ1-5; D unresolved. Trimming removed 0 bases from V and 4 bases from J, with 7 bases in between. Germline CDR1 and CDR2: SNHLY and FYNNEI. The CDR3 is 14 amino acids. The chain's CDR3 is CASSEAGRNQPQHF. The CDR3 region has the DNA TGTGCCAGCAGTGAAGCGGGTAGGAATCAGCCCCAGCATTTT.

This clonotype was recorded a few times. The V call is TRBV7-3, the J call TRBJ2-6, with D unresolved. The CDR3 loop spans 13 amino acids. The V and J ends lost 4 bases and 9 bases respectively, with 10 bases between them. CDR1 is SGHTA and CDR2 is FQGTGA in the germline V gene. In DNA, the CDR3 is TGTGCCAGCAGCTCTACTAAAGACAACGTCCTGACTTTC. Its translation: CASSSTKDNVLTF.

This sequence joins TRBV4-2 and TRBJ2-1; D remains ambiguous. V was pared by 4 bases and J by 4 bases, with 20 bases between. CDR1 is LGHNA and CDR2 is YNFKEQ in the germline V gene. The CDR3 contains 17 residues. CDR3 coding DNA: TGTGCCAGCAGCCCCGGCCTGTCCTCTTGGGGTTACAATGAGCAGTTCTTC. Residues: CASSPGLSSWGYNEQFF.

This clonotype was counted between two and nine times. The CDR3 DNA reads as TGTGCTAGTGGTTTGTCAACCGGGCTCCTCTACGAGCAGTACTTC. Protein: CASGLSTGLLYEQYF. The chain uses TRBV12-5 and TRBJ2-7; no definite D call. The CDR3 consists of 15 residues. Looked up from germline, CDR1 is LGHNT and CDR2 is FRNRAP. V lost 2 bases and J lost 3, with 14 bases in between.

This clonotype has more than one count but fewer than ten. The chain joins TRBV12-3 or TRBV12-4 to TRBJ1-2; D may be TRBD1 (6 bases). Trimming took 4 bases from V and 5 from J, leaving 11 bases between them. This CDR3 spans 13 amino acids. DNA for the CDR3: TGTGCCAGCAGTTGGACAGCCGGGTATGGCTACACCTTC. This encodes CASSWTAGYGYTF.

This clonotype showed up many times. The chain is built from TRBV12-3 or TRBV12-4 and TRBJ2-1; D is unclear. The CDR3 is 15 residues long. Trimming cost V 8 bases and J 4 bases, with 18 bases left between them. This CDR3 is CASLLGPVNYNEQFF. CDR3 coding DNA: TGTGCCAGCCTCCTTGGACCGGTCAATTACAATGAGCAGTTCTTC.

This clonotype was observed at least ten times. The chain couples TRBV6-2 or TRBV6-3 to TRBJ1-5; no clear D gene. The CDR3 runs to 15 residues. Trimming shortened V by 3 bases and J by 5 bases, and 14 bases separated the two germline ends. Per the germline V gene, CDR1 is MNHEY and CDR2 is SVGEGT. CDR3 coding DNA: TGTGCCAGCAGTTATACAAGCACAAGTGATCAGCCCCAGCATTTT. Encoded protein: CASSYTSTSDQPQHF.

The CDR3 DNA reads TGTGCCAGCAGTCGGACACGGAACACTGAAGCTTTCTTT. This sequence encodes CASSRTRNTEAFF. This sequence joins TRBV7-2 and TRBJ1-1, with a possible D match to TRBD1 (5 bases). Germline values: CDR1 SGHTA, CDR2 FQGNSA. Deletions cut 6 bases from V and 1 base from J, with 9 bases between. The CDR3 contains 13 residues.

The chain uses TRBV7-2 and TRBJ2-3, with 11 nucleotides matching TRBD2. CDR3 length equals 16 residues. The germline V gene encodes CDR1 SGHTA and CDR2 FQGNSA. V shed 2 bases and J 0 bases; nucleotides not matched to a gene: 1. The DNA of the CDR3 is TGTGCCAGCAGCTTAACTAGCGGGGGAAGCACAGATACGCAGTATTTT. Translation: CASSLTSGGSTDTQYF.

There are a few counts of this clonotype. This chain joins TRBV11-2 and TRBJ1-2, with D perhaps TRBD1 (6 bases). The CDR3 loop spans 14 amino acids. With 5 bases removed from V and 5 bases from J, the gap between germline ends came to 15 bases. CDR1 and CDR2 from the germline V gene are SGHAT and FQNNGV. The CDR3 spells CASSLSVGAYGYTF. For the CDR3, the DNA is TGTGCCAGCAGCCTATCGGTGGGGGCATATGGCTACACCTTC.

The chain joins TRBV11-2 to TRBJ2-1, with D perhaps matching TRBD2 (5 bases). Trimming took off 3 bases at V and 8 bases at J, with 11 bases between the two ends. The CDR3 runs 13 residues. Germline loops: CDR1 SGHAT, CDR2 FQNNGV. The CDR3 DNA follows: TGTGCCAGCAGCTTTGGGTCCGGGGATGAGCAGTTCTTC. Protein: CASSFGSGDEQFF.

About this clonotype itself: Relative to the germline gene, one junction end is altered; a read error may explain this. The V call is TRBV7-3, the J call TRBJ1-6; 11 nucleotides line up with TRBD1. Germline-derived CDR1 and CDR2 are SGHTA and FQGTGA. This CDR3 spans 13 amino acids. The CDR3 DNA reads TGTGCCAACAGCTCCGGGACAGGGGGAACCCTCCACTTT. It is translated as CANSSGTGGTLHF.

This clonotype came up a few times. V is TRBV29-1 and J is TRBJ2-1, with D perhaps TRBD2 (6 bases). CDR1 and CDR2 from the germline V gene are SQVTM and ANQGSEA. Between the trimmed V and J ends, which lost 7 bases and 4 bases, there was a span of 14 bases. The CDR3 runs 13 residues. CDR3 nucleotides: TGCAGCGGAGGGACTCAGCTGTACAATGAGCAGTTCTTC. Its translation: CSGGTQLYNEQFF.

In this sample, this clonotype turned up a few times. The CDR3, as DNA: TGTGCCAGCAGTGAGGACCGACTAGCGGGGGGGCGCGAGACCCAGTACTTC. Residues: CASSEDRLAGGRETQYF. This chain links TRBV6-4 with TRBJ2-5; TRBD2 matches 14 bases. Germline V gene lookup returns CDR1 MRHNA and CDR2 SNTAGT. Trimming took 3 bases from V and 5 from J; bases not matched to a gene: 8. CDR3 length: 17 amino acids.

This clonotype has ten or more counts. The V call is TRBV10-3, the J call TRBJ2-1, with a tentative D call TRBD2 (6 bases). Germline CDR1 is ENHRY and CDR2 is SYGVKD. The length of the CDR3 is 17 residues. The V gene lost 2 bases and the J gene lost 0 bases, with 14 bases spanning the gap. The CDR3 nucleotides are TGTGCCATCAGTGAGGGACGCGGGGCCGTCTCCTACAATGAGCAGTTCTTC. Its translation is CAISEGRGAVSYNEQFF.

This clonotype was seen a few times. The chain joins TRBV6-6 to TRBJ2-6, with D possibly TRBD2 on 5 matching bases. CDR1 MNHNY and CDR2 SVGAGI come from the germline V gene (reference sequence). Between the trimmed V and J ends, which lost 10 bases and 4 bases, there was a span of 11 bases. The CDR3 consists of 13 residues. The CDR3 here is CAIGPGGANVLTF. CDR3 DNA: TGTGCCATCGGGCCGGGGGGGGCCAACGTCCTGACTTTC.

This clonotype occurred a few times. CDR3 sequence reads: CASSLNSVQYF. CDR3 nucleotides: TGTGCCAGCAGTTTAAATTCAGTGCAGTACTTC. The chain is built from TRBV27 and TRBJ2-7; D remains ambiguous. V gave up 2 bases and J gave up 9 bases, with 8 bases separating them. The CDR3 sequence is 11 residues long. Germline CDR1 reads MNHEY; CDR2 reads SMNVEV (reference sequence).

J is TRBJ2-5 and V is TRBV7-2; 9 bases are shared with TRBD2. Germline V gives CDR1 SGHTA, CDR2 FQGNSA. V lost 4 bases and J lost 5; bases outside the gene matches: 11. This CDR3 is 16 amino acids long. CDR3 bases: TGTGCCAGCAGCTCAATTAGCGGGGGAGGGAGGGAGACCCAGTACTTC. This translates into CASSSISGGGRETQYF.

This chain's CDR3 is CASSPDGETQYF. DNA of the CDR3: TGTGCCAGCTCACCAGATGGAGAGACCCAGTACTTC. The V gene is TRBV18, the J gene TRBJ2-5; D is unresolved. V lost 2 bases and J 4 bases, leaving 5 bases between the germline ends. This CDR3 spans 12 amino acids. Germline CDR1 and CDR2: KGHSH and LQKENI.

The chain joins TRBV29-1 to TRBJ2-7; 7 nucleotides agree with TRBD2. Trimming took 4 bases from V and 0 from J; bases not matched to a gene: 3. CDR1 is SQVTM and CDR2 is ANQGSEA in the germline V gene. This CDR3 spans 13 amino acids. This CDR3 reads CSVVWGGSYEQYF. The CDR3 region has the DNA TGCAGCGTTGTTTGGGGGGGCTCCTACGAGCAGTACTTC.

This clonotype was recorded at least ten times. For the CDR3, the DNA is TGTGCCAGCAGCAATCGACAGGGGCAGTATTTT. Translation: CASSNRQGQYF. The chain uses TRBV11-2 and TRBJ2-3, with TRBD1 matching 7 bases. Germline CDR1 is SGHAT and CDR2 is FQNNGV. V lost 5 bases and J lost 11; bases outside the gene matches: 4. The CDR3 has 11 amino acids.

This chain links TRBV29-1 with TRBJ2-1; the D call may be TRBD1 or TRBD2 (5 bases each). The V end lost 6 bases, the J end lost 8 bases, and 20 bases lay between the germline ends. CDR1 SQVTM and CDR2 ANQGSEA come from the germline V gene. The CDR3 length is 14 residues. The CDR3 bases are TGCAGCGTCCCCGGGGACCGACTGACATATGAGCAGTTCTTC. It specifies CSVPGDRLTYEQFF.

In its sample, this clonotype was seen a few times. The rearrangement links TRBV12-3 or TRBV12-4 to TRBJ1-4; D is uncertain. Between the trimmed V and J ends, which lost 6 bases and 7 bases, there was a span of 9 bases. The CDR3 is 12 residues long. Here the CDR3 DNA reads TGTGCCAGCAGCTCTGAGGTTGAAAAACTGTTTTTT. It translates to CASSSEVEKLFF.

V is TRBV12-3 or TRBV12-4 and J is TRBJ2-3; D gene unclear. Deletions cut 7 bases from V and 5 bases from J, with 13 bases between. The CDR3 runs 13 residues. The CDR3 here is CASTLQLGDTQYF. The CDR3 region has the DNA TGTGCCAGCACCCTTCAGTTGGGAGATACGCAGTATTTT.